This T cell receptor beta chain was obtained from a study of T cell repertoires in aging, cancer and after chemotherapy. Study overall: Donors were grouped into six age bands spanning 30 or younger through 70 or older.

Regarding the study as a whole: In cancer patients, declining TCR diversity with age involved lost richness and lost evenness. Across the chemotherapy interval, each cancer cohort showed higher median generation probability, suggesting thymic rebound.

Peripheral blood genomic DNA, not sorted cells or RNA, was the template. Germline CDR1 and CDR2: MNHEY and SVGAGI. The CDR3 loop spans 12 amino acids. This clonotype is medium-sized (0.01 to 0.1%). Its matching antigen is unknown. At one end, the junction sequence differs from germline, possibly due to a read error. TRB rearrangements spanning V, D and J were amplified using mixed TRB-A/B primers. Via MiXCR, TCRdb re-called the multiplex PCR reads, giving one row per CDR3 protein. The sample shows a few thousand distinct CDR3 sequences, about 36% of them seen only once. Sequencing input: blood. V usage is TRBV6-5 and J usage is TRBJ2-5; D is possibly TRBD2 (5 bases). The receptor's source is a human donor in good health. CDR3 in DNA: TGTGCCAGCAGTTACTCACTCGGGGTGGCAAGATTC. Its translation: CASSYSLGVARF.